This entry lists 15 T cell receptor beta chains sequenced from one sample in a study of blood T cell repertoires in COVID-19. The assay was immunoSEQ multiplex PCR, and TCRdb's table has in-frame clones only and misses some. This table holds about 120,000 clones, roughly 80% found once. Sequenced: peripheral blood. All receptors derive from a man between 50 and 59 years old with acute or convalescent COVID-19.

V usage is TRBV5-5 and J usage is TRBJ2-7, with 8 bases matching TRBD2. Per germline, CDR1 SGHKS and CDR2 YYEKEE (reference sequence). V shed 0 bases, J shed 5 bases, and the junction held 7 bases outside the gene matches. CDR3 size: 15 residues. CDR3 coding DNA: TGTGCCAGCAGCTTGGCGGAGCGGGAGTTGGACGAGCAGTACTTC. It translates to CASSLAERELDEQYF.

The gene calls are TRBV24-1 and TRBJ2-3, with a weak D call TRBD2 (5 bases). The CDR3 sequence is 13 residues long. Trimming cost V 10 bases and J 9 bases, with 19 bases left between them. The V gene's germline CDR1 is KGHDR and CDR2 SFDVKD. The CDR3 here is CATSPGTTNTQYF. The CDR3 bases are TGTGCCACAAGCCCGGGAACCACTAACACGCAGTATTTT.

CDR3: CASSETIFSPVAVGGDEQFF. CDR3 sequence (DNA): TGTGCCAGCAGCGAGACTATTTTTTCGCCGGTTGCCGTGGGTGGCGATGAGCAGTTCTTC. The rearrangement uses TRBV2 and TRBJ2-1; a weak D match, TRBD2 (5 bases). CDR1 and CDR2 from the germline V gene are SNHLY and FYNNEI. V shed 6 bases and J shed 8 bases, with 35 bases lying between them. The CDR3 is made up of 20 amino acids.

This CDR3 reads CASSFMGLVQETQYF. The DNA for the CDR3 is TGTGCCAGCAGCTTTATGGGACTGGTACAAGAGACCCAGTACTTC. The chain combines TRBV7-2 with TRBJ2-5; TRBD2 might be the D (6 bases). CDR3 length: 15 residues. Trimming left V 3 bases short and J 2 bases short, with 13 bases between. CDR1 and CDR2 from the germline V gene are SGHTA and FQGNSA. The whole variable domain, remainder taken from reference TRBV7-2 and TRBJ2-5, is GAGVSQSPSNKVTEKGKDVELRCDPISGHTALYWYRQSLGQGLEFLIYFQGNSAPDKSGLPSDRFSAERTGGSVSTLTIQRTQQEDSAVYLCASSFMGLVQETQYFGPGTRLLVL.

The chain recombines TRBV7-9 with TRBJ1-2; 9 bases are shared with TRBD1. Trimming took 5 bases from V and 4 from J; bases not matched to a gene: 5. Germline CDR1 SEHNR, CDR2 FQNEAQ (reference sequence). This CDR3 spans 14 amino acids. The CDR3 spells CASSPSDRGYGYTF. CDR3 bases: TGTGCCAGCAGCCCTTCGGACAGGGGCTATGGCTACACCTTC.

The chain recombines TRBV27 with TRBJ2-6; the D gene is possibly TRBD1 (5 bases). The CDR3 consists of 14 residues. Germline CDR1 and CDR2: MNHEY and SMNVEV (reference sequence). The V end was cut by 5 bases, the J end by 4 bases, with 9 bases between. CDR3 protein: CASSMGLGANVLTF. The CDR3 nucleotides are TGTGCCAGCAGTATGGGGCTAGGGGCCAACGTCCTGACTTTC.

The J gene is TRBJ2-3, the V gene TRBV29-1, with 8 bases identical to TRBD2. The CDR3 has 15 amino acids. Germline trimming cut 7 bases from V and 4 bases from J; bases unmatched to any gene: 13. Germline V gene data show CDR1 as SQVTM and CDR2 as ANQGSEA. Written as DNA, the CDR3 is TGCAGCGCCCCTGAGGTAGCGGGGTACGCAGATACGCAGTATTTT. It yields the protein CSAPEVAGYADTQYF.

The chain is built from TRBV5-1 and TRBJ1-2, with 11 bases that match TRBD1. The CDR3 runs to 15 residues. Trimming at V came to 4 bases and at J to 1 base, leaving 3 bases not matched to a gene. Germline CDR1 SGHRS, CDR2 YFSETQ. Here the CDR3 reads CASSPGQGDNYGYTF. The CDR3 nucleotides are TGCGCCAGCAGCCCGGGACAGGGGGATAACTATGGCTACACCTTC.

This clone was seen only once. The chain recombines TRBV2 with TRBJ1-2; D perhaps matches TRBD1 (6 bases). The germline V gene encodes CDR1 SNHLY and CDR2 FYNNEI. V lost 6 bases and J lost 7, with 18 bases in between. The CDR3 runs to 14 residues. Here the CDR3 reads CASSSRGASSGYTF. The DNA of the CDR3 is TGTGCCAGCAGCTCCCGGGGGGCCTCTTCTGGCTACACCTTC. Based on the CDR3 plus reference TRBV2 and TRBJ1-2, the full variable domain is EPEVTQTPSHQVTQMGQEVILRCVPISNHLYFYWYRQILGQKVEFLVSFYNNEISEKSEIFDDQFSVERPDGSNFTLKIRSTKLEDSAMYFCASSSRGASSGYTFGSGTRLTVV.

This sequence joins TRBV13 and TRBJ2-7, with TRBD2 as a possible D gene (5 bases). The V gene's germline CDR1 is PRHDT and CDR2 FYEKMQ (reference sequence). V lost 2 bases and J 2 bases, leaving 16 bases between the germline ends. CDR3 length: 16 amino acids. CDR3 coding DNA: TGTGCCAGCAGCTTACAAAGACGGGGTAGGCCCTACGAGCAGTACTTC. Encoded protein: CASSLQRRGRPYEQYF.

The chain has TRBV7-9 and TRBJ2-7, with D perhaps TRBD1 (6 bases). This CDR3 has 13 residues. Trimming left V 0 bases short and J 6 bases short, with 9 bases between. Germline loops: CDR1 SEHNR, CDR2 FQNEAQ (reference sequence). The CDR3 sequence is CASSLAATGEQYF. CDR3 DNA sequence: TGTGCCAGCAGCTTAGCTGCGACAGGCGAGCAGTACTTC.

This clone was counted a few times. This chain uses TRBV6-6 with TRBJ1-5, with 7 bases that match TRBD1. Germline loops: CDR1 MNHNY, CDR2 SVGAGI (reference sequence). The ends lost 5 bases at V and 1 base at J; junction bases unmatched: 11. The CDR3 is 17 amino acids. CDR3 in DNA: TGTGCCAGCAGTCCTCCTCCCGACAGGGCGAGCAATCAGCCCCAGCATTTT. This sequence encodes CASSPPPDRASNQPQHF.

V is TRBV9 and J is TRBJ2-2; the D is unclear. CDR1 and CDR2 from the germline V gene are SGDLS and YYNGEE. Trimming cost V 6 bases and J 6 bases, with 15 bases left between them. The length of the CDR3 is 14 residues. CDR3 residues: CASIRDEASGELFF. The CDR3 DNA reads as TGTGCCAGCATACGTGACGAGGCTTCCGGGGAGCTGTTTTTT.

This clone has only one observation. The chain recombines TRBV5-4 with TRBJ1-3; D gene unclear. The CDR3 sequence is 15 residues long. V shed 4 bases and J shed 0 bases, with 11 bases lying between them. CDR1 SGHNT and CDR2 YYREEE come from the germline V gene (reference sequence). Here the CDR3 reads CASSGDGSSGNTIYF. CDR3 coding DNA: TGTGCCAGCAGCGGAGACGGTAGCTCTGGAAACACCATATATTTT.

This chain joins TRBV4-1 and TRBJ2-3, with TRBD2 matching over 12 bases. With V trimmed by 4 bases and J by 4 bases, 3 bases remained unmatched. The germline V gene has CDR1 MGHRA and CDR2 YSYEKL. The CDR3 has 15 amino acids. The CDR3 region has the DNA TGCGCCAGCAGCCGGACTAGCGGGGAATCAGATACGCAGTATTTT. Encoded protein: CASSRTSGESDTQYF.